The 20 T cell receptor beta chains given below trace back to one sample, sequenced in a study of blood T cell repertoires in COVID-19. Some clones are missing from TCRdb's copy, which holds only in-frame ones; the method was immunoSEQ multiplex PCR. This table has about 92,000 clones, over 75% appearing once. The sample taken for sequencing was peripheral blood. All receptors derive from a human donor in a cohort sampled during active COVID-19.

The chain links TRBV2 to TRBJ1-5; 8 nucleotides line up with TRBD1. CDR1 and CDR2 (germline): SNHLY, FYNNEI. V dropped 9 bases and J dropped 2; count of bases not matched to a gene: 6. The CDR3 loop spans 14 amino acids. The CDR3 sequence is CASTGGSGNQPQHF. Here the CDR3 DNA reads TGTGCCAGTACAGGGGGGTCGGGCAATCAGCCCCAGCATTTT.

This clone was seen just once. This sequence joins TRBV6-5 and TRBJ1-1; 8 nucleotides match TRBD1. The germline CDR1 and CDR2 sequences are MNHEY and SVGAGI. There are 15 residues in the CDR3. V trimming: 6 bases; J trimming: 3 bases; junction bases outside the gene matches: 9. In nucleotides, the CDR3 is TGTGCCAGCAGCTTCCCCGCAGGGGGCTACACTGAAGCTTTCTTT. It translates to CASSFPAGGYTEAFF.

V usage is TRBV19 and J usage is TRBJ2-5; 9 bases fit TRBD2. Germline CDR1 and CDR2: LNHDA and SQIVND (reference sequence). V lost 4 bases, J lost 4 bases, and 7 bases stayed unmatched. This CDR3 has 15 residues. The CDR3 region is CASSNRREGRETQYF. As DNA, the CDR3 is TGTGCCAGTAGTAATAGGCGGGAGGGCCGAGAGACCCAGTACTTC.

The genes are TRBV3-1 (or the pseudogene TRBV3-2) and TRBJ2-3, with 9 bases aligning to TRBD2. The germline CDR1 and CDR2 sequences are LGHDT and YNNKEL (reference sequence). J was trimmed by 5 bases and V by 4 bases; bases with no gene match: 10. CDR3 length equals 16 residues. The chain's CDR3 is CASSPVLAGTGDTQYF. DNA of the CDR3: TGTGCCAGCAGCCCCGTACTAGCGGGTACAGGAGATACGCAGTATTTT.

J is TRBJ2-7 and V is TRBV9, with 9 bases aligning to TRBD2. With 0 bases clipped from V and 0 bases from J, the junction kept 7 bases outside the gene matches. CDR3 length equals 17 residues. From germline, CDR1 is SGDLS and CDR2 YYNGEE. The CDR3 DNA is TGTGCCAGCAGCGTAGCTCCGGGCGGGAGGGCCTCCTACGAGCAGTACTTC. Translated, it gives CASSVAPGGRASYEQYF.

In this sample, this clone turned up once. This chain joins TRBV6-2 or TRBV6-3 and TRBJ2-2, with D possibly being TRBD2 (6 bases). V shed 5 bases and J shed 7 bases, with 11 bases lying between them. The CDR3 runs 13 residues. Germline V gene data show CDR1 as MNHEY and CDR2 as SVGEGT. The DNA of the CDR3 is TGTGCCAGCAGTCGACGGGGGAACGGGGAGCTGTTTTTT. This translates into CASSRRGNGELFF.

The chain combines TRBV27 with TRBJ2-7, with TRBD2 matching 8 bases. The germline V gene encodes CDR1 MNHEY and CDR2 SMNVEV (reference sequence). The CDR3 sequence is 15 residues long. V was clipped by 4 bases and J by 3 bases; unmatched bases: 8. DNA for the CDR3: TGTGCCAGCAGTTGGTCCGGGACTAGTGGCTACGAGCAGTACTTC. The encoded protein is CASSWSGTSGYEQYF.

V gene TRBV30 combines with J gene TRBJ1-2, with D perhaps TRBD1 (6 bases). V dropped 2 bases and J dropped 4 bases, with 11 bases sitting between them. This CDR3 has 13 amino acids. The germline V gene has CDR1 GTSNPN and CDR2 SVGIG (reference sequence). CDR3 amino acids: CAWSPQGGYGYTF. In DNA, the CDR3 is TGTGCCTGGAGTCCCCAAGGGGGCTATGGCTACACCTTC.

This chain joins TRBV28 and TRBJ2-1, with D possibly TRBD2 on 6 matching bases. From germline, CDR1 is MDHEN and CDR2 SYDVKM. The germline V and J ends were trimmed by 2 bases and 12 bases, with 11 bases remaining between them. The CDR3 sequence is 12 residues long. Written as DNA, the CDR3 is TGTGCCAGCAGTTTAACGGGAGCACGGCAGTTCTTC. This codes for CASSLTGARQFF.

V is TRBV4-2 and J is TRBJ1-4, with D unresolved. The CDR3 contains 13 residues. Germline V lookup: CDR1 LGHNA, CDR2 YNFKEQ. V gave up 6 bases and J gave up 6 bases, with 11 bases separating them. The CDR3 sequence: CASRPDTYEKLFF. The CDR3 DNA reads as TGTGCCAGCAGGCCCGACACGTATGAAAAACTGTTTTTT.

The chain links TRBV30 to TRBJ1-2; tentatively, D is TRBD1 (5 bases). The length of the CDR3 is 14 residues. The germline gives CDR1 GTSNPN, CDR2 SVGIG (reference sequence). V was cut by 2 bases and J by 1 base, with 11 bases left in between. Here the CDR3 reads CAWSTGVNNYGYTF. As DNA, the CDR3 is TGTGCCTGGAGTACGGGGGTGAATAACTATGGCTACACCTTC.

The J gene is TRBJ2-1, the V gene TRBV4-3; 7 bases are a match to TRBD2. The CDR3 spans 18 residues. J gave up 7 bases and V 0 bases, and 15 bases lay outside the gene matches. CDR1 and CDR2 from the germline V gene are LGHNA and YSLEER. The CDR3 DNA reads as TGCGCCAGCAGCCAAGATTTAGTAGGGAGGGCCCGGTGGAATGAGCAGTTCTTC. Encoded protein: CASSQDLVGRARWNEQFF.

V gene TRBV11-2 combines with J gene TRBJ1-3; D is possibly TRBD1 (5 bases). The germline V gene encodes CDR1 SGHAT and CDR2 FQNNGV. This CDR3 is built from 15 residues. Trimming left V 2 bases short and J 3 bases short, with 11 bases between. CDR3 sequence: CASSLRGQDGNTIYF. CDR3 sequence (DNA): TGTGCCAGCAGCTTAAGGGGCCAAGATGGAAACACCATATATTTT.

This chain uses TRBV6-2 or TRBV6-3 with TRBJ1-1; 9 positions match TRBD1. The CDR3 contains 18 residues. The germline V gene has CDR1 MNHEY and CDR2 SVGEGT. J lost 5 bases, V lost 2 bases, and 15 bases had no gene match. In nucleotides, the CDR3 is TGTGCCAGCAGTTACAAATCCGGGACAGGGAGGCGTGGGACTGAAGCTTTCTTT. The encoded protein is CASSYKSGTGRRGTEAFF.

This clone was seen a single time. This chain's CDR3 is CASSWGGAGTGELFF. The CDR3, as DNA: TGTGCCAGCAGTTGGGGGGGGGCGGGAACCGGGGAGCTGTTTTTT. The chain has TRBV27 and TRBJ2-2, with D possibly being TRBD2 (7 bases). The ends were cut back, 4 bases at V and 5 bases at J, with 14 bases in the middle. The CDR3 spans 15 residues. Germline CDR1 is MNHEY and CDR2 is SMNVEV (reference sequence).

CDR3: CASSNTGSNTEAFF. CDR3 DNA: TGTGCCAGCAGTAATACAGGGTCGAACACTGAAGCTTTCTTT. This chain connects TRBV7-2 to TRBJ1-1, with D perhaps matching TRBD1 (6 bases). V was trimmed by 6 bases and J by 1 base, leaving 12 bases between them. CDR1 and CDR2 (germline): SGHTA, FQGNSA. The CDR3 is 14 amino acids.

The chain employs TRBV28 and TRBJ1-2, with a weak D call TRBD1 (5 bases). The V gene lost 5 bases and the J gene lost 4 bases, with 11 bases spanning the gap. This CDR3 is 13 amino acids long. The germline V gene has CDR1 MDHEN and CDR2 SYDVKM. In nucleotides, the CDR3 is TGTGCCAGCAGTCCAGGGCAACCCTATGGCTACACCTTC. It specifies CASSPGQPYGYTF.

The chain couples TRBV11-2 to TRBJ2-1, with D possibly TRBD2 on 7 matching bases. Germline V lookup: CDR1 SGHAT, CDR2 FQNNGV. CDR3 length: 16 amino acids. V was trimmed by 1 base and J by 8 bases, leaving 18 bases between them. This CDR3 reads CASSLVGGLPLDEQFF. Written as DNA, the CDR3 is TGTGCCAGCAGCTTAGTCGGGGGGCTCCCTCTGGATGAGCAGTTCTTC. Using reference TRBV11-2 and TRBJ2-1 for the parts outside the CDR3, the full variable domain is EAGVAQSPRYKIIEKRQSVAFWCNPISGHATLYWYQQILGQGPKLLIQFQNNGVVDDSQLPKDRFSAERLKGVDSTLKIQPAKLEDSAVYLCASSLVGGLPLDEQFFGPGTRLTVL.

This CDR3 is CAWTLTGQPQHF. The CDR3 coding sequence is TGTGCCTGGACCCTAACAGGTCAGCCCCAGCATTTT. V is TRBV30 and J is TRBJ1-5; maybe TRBD1 (5 bases). There are 12 residues in the CDR3. The ends were cut back, 4 bases at V and 6 bases at J, with 10 bases in the middle. Per the germline V gene, CDR1 is GTSNPN and CDR2 is SVGIG (reference sequence).

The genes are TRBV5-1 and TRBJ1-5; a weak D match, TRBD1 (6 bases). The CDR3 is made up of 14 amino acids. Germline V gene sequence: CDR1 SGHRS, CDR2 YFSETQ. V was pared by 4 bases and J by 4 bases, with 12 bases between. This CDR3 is CASSRRGGNQPQHF. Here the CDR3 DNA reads TGCGCCAGCAGCCGGAGGGGGGGGAATCAGCCCCAGCATTTT.